This TCR beta chain was identified in a study of OX40 agonist ivuxolimab in advanced cancers. Study background: Hepatocellular carcinoma, melanoma, renal cell or head and neck cancer affected the dose-escalation patients. Study-wide results and limits: The CD4+ and CD8+ T cells in the blood had expanded clonally by week 6 at 0.1 to 3.0 mg/kg.

Prior autoimmune disease or systemic immunosuppression barred patients. Notes on this clone: Its specificity is not known.

CDR1 and CDR2 from the germline V gene are SGHTA and FQGNSA. The length of the CDR3 is 14 residues. V lost 5 bases and J 8 bases, leaving 16 bases between the germline ends. Only in-frame clones appear in the TCRdb table, and some are missing; sequencing was by immunoSEQ multiplex PCR. The table includes around 34,000 clones, under 85% detected once. This clonotype was obtained from an adult with an advanced solid tumor such as melanoma, head and neck, liver or kidney cancer. V and J are TRBV7-2 and TRBJ2-1; D is unclear. The sample here was CD4+ or CD8+ T cells sorted from blood, taken in a trial of the OX40 agonist ivuxolimab. The CDR3 loop reads CASSPGPAVDEQFF. In DNA, the CDR3 is TGTGCCAGCAGCCCCGGCCCGGCGGTGGATGAGCAGTTCTTC. Full variable domain (missing parts from reference TRBV7-2 and TRBJ2-1): GAGVSQSPSNKVTEKGKDVELRCDPISGHTALYWYRQSLGQGLEFLIYFQGNSAPDKSGLPSDRFSAERTGGSVSTLTIQRTQQEDSAVYLCASSPGPAVDEQFFGPGTRLTVL.